The sequence of this T cell receptor (beta chain) was determined in a study of T cell repertoires in cytomegalovirus infection. Study overall: Recently identified HLA-C-restricted CMV epitopes and well-studied HLA-B-restricted CMV epitopes were used by the study. TCR beta signatures that were public indicated CMV infection and matching HLA type.

Findings of the study overall: The study found HLA-C-restricted CMV-specific TCR beta clonotypes dominating the ex vivo response. Using cumulative public TCR beta family frequency, the authors identified those who carried CMV together with the relevant HLA.

This clonotype was seen a handful of times. Its antigen is unidentified. Germline trimming cut 7 bases from V and 3 bases from J; bases unmatched to any gene: 5. The CDR3 is made up of 15 amino acids. The germline gives CDR1 SGHVS, CDR2 FQNEAQ. TCRdb re-derived calls from the reads in MiXCR, one entry per CDR3 protein. The table shows some 270,000 distinct CDR3 sequences, with 20% to 25% occurring only once. The sequence was collected from a human donor in good health (CMV status not recorded). Some clones in this sample may be carry-over from other donors' samples. The chain uses TRBV7-8 and TRBJ2-1; 11 bases match TRBD2. Specimen: cultured PBMCs, collected from culture after CMV antigen stimulation. The CDR3 region is CASIPGTSGYNEQFF. DNA for the CDR3: TGTGCCAGCATTCCCGGGACTAGCGGCTACAATGAGCAGTTCTTC.